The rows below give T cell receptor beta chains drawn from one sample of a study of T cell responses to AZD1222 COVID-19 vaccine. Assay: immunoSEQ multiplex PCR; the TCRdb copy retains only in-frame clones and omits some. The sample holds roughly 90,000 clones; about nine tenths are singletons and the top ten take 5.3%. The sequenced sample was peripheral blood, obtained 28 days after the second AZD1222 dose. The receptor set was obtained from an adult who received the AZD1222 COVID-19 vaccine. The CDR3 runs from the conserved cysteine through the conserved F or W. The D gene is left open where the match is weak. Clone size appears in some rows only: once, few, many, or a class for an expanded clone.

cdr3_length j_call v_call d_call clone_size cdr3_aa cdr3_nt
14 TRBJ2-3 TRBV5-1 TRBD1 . CASSSTGGTDTQYF TGCGCCAGCAGCTCGACAGGGGGGACAGATACGCAGTATTTT
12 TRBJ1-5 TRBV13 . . CASSLGDQPQHF TGTGCCAGCAGCTTAGGCGATCAGCCCCAGCATTTT
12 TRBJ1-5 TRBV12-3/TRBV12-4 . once CASSLEEQPQHF TGTGCCAGCAGTTTAGAGGAGCAGCCCCAGCATTTT
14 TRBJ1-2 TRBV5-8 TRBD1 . CASSPNDRAYGYTF TGTGCCAGCAGCCCGAACGACAGGGCTTATGGCTACACCTTC
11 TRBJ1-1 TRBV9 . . CASSSASEAFF TGTGCCAGCAGCTCCGCCTCTGAAGCTTTCTTT
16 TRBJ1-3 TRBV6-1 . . CASSERGRGSGNTIYF TGTGCCAGCAGTGAACGGGGGCGGGGAAGTGGAAACACCATATATTTT
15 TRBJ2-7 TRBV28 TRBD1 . CASSLIGTDRYEQYF TGTGCCAGCAGTTTAATTGGGACAGATAGGTACGAGCAGTACTTC
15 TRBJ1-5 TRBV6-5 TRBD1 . CASSNSGGSNQPQHF TGTGCCAGCAGCAATTCAGGGGGCTCGAATCAGCCCCAGCATTTT
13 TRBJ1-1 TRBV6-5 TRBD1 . CASIWTGDTEAFF TGTGCCAGCATTTGGACAGGGGACACTGAAGCTTTCTTT
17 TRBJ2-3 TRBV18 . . CASSPRAGQRNTDTQYF TGTGCCAGCTCACCACGGGCAGGGCAACGAAATACAGATACGCAGTATTTT
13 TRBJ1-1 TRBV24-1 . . CATSDTQRAEAFF TGTGCCACCAGTGATACACAACGAGCCGAAGCTTTCTTT
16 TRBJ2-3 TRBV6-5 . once CASSYSPDRSTDTQYF TGTGCCAGCAGTTACTCGCCTGACAGGAGCACAGATACGCAGTATTTT
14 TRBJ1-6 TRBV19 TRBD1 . CASSLDRVNSPLHF TGTGCCAGTAGTCTGGACAGGGTCAATTCACCCCTCCACTTT